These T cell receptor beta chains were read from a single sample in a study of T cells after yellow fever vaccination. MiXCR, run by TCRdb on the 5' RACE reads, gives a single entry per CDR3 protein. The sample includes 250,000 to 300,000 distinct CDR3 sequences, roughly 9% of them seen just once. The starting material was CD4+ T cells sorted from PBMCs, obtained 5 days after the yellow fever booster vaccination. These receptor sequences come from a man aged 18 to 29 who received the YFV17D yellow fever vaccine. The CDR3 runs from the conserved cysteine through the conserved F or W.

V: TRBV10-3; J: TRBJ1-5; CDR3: CATRDSNQPQHF
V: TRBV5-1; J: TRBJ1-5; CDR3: CASSPVGGNQPQHF
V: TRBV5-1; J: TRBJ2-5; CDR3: CASSSSGGAAETQYF
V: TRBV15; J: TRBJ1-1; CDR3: CATSNRRTAEAFF
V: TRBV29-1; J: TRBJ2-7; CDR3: CSVELVGRSYEQYF
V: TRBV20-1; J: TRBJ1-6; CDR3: CSARMVSSYNSPLHF
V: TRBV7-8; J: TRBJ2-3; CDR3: CASSKRTSGGYTDTQYF
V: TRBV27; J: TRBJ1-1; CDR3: CASSLYRTYTEAFF
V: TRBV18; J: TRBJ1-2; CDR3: CASSPRTGTNYGYTF
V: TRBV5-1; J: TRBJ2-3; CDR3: CASSWDPGTDTQYF
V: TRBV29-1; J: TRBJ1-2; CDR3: CSSRDRGNYGYTF
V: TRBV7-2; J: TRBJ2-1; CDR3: CASSRTGEAYNEQFF
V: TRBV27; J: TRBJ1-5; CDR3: CASSFGGEQPQHF
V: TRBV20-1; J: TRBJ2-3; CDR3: CSARGAGDTDTQYF
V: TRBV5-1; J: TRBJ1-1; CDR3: CASSLTAMNTEAFF
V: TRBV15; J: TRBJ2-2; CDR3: CATSRGFTRNTGELFF
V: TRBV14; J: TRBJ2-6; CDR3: CASSPRQGPGANVLTF
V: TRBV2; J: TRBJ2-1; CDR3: CASSSRTGGRNEQFF
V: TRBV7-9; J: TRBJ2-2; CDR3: CASSLQGGPGELFF
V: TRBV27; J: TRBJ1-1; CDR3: CASSQGQGPGRTEAFF
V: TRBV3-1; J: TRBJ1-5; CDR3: CASSQTGLSQPQHF
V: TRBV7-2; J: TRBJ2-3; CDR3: CASSTGGAGDTQYF
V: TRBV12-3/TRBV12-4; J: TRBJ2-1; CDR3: CASRNSPYNEQFF
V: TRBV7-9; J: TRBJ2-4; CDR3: CASSASGGLAKNIQYF
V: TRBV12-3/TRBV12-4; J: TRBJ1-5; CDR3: CASSLQGYSNQPQHF
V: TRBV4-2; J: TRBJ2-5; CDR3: CASSQGGASGVQETQYF
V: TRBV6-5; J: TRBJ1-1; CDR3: CASSYSTGLNTEAFF
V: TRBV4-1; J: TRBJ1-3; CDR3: CASSPWEEGHPTGNTIYF
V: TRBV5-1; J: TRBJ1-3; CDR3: CASSPLPAGPSSGNTIYF
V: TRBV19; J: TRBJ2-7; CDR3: CASSMGSSYEQYF
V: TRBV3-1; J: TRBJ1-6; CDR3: CASSQGSGRNSPLHF
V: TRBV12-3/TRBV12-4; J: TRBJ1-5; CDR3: CASSRVIGDYSNQPQHF
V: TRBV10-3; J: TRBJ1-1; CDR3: CAIRDGGQGGTEAFF
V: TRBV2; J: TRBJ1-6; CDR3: CASISGPYNSPLHF
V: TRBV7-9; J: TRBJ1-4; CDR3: CASSLTGGREKLFF
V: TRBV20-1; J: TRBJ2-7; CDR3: CSASPGQSSYEQYF
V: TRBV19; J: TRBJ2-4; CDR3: CASSWRTKEAKNIQYF
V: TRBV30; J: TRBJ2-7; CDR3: CAWSVRVEQYF
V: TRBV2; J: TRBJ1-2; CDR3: CASSDISKGRSPYGYTF
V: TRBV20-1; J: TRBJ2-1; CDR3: CSAKPGQGYNEQFF
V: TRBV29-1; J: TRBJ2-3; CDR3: CSVGGARSTDTQYF
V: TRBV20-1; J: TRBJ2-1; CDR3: CSGDSTLYNEQFF
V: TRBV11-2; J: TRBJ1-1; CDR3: CASSLAGQLRVAFF
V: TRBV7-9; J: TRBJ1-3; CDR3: CASSLAGSGNTIYF
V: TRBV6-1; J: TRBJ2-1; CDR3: CASSPWSLGQQFF
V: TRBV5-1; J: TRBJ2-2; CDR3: CASSLSTGGNTGELFF
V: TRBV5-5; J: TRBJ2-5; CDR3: CASSLTRGWQETQYF
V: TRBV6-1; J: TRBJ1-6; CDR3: CASSDWKSLLFHF
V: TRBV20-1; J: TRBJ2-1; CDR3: CSARRLQSSYNEQFF
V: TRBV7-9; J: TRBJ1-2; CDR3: CASSYPGADGGYTF
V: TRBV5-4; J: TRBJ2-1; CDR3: CASSVAGNEQFF
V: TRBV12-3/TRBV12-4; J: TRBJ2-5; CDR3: CASSPLAGEETQYF
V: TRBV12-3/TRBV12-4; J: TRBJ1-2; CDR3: CASSLVGFGGYTF
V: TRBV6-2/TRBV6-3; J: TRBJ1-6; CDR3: CASSSRQSSYNSPLHF